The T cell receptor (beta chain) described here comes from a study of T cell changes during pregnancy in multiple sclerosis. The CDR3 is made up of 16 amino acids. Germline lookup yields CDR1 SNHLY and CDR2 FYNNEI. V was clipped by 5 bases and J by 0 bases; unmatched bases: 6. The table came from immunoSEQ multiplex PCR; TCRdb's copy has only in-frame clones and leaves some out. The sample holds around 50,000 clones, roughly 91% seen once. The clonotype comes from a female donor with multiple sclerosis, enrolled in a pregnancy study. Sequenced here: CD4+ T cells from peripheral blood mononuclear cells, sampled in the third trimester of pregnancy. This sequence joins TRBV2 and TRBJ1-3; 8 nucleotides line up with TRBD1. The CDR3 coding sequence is TGTGCCAGCAGTTTGGGACAGGCTTTCTCTGGAAACACCATATATTTT. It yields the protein CASSLGQAFSGNTIYF.